A single sample is the source of the 21 T cell receptor beta chains below, sequenced in a study of shared clonotypes between healthy human individuals (TCRdb year 2020). The method behind the library was the immunoSEQ multiplex PCR assay. The table comes from immuneACCESS by way of TCRdb, which keeps in-frame sequences with V and J called. Part of the clones is missing from these tables; in studies checked, under half for an unresolved V gene and the rest for unknown reasons. For this sample there are around 350,000 clones; 73% appear just once. The ten top clones hold 10% of the sample. The sample taken for sequencing was memory CD4+ T cells sorted from blood. The cell subset or site label corresponds to: CD45RA-negative fraction. The receptors derive from a man between 25 and 39 years old in good health.

This clone was found a few times. The genes are TRBV7-2 and TRBJ2-7, with D possibly TRBD2 on 5 matching bases. The germline V gene has CDR1 SGHTA and CDR2 FQGNSA. V shed 10 bases and J shed 1 base, with 20 bases lying between them. The CDR3 has 15 amino acids. CDR3 residues: CATQYAAVPSYEQYF. The CDR3 coding sequence is TGTGCCACCCAGTACGCAGCGGTACCATCCTACGAGCAGTACTTC.

This chain uses TRBV28 with TRBJ2-4; D might be TRBD2 (5 bases). CDR3 length: 17 residues. Trimming took off 4 bases at V and 0 bases at J, with 16 bases between the two ends. The germline V gene encodes CDR1 MDHEN and CDR2 SYDVKM. CDR3 amino acids: CASSSPGSGGAKNIQYF. The CDR3 DNA is TGTGCCAGCAGTTCCCCCGGCAGCGGAGGAGCCAAAAACATTCAGTACTTC. Based on the CDR3 plus reference TRBV28 and TRBJ2-4, the full variable domain is DVKVTQSSRYLVKRTGEKVFLECVQDMDHENMFWYRQDPGLGLRLIYFSYDVKMKEKGDIPEGYSVSREKKERFSLILESASTNQTSMYLCASSSPGSGGAKNIQYFGAGTRLSVL.

This sequence joins TRBV5-6 and TRBJ1-2; D perhaps matches TRBD1 (5 bases). This CDR3 has 13 amino acids. Trimming left V 0 bases short and J 6 bases short, with 9 bases between. CDR1 is SGHDT and CDR2 is YYEEEE in the germline V gene. The DNA for the CDR3 is TGTGCCAGCAGCTTGGACGAGGGGCATGGCTACACCTTC. Translation gives CASSLDEGHGYTF.

V and J are TRBV7-8 and TRBJ1-5; unclear D gene. CDR3 length equals 15 residues. Germline CDR1 is SGHVS and CDR2 is FQNEAQ. V was trimmed by 2 bases and J by 5 bases, leaving 13 bases between them. In DNA form, the CDR3 reads TGTGCCAGCAGCTTAAGGGAGGGAGGAGATCAGCCCCAGCATTTT. It codes for CASSLREGGDQPQHF.

CDR3 sequence (DNA): TGTGCCAGCTCACCGTCACAGGGATCAATAGCCAAAAACATTCAGTACTTC. Translating gives CASSPSQGSIAKNIQYF. V is TRBV18 and J is TRBJ2-4; tentatively, D is TRBD1 (6 bases). The CDR3 loop spans 17 amino acids. CDR1 and CDR2 from the germline V gene are KGHSH and LQKENI. With 3 bases removed from V and 0 bases from J, the gap between germline ends came to 15 bases.

The chain has TRBV4-3 and TRBJ1-4; D gene unclear. Between the trimmed V and J ends, which lost 0 bases and 0 bases, there was a span of 17 bases. In germline, CDR1 is LGHNA, CDR2 YSLEER. This CDR3 comprises 19 residues. The CDR3 here is CASSQEQTAGFSTNEKLFF. The DNA of the CDR3 is TGCGCCAGCAGCCAAGAACAGACGGCAGGTTTTTCAACTAATGAAAAACTGTTTTTT.

The chain employs TRBV5-6 and TRBJ2-5, with 8 bases identical to TRBD1. With 6 bases clipped from V and 7 bases from J, the junction kept 8 bases outside the gene matches. CDR3 length: 13 amino acids. CDR1 and CDR2 (germline): SGHDT, YYEEEE. CDR3 residues: CASTLTGEGTQYF. The CDR3 nucleotides read TGTGCCAGCACCCTGACAGGGGAAGGGACCCAGTACTTC.

This clone was observed once. The chain recombines TRBV5-1 with TRBJ2-7; the D gene could be TRBD1 or TRBD2 (5 bases each). CDR3 size: 15 residues. Germline-derived CDR1 and CDR2 are SGHRS and YFSETQ. V was clipped by 4 bases and J by 6 bases, with 20 bases between them. As DNA, the CDR3 is TGCGCCAGCAGCCCTGCTCCAGGGAGTGGTGGCGAGCAGTACTTC. Amino acid sequence: CASSPAPGSGGEQYF.

The V call is TRBV27, the J call TRBJ2-3; D is perhaps TRBD1 (6 bases). V was pared by 5 bases and J by 6 bases, with 15 bases between. The germline CDR1 and CDR2 sequences are MNHEY and SMNVEV (reference sequence). The CDR3 runs to 14 residues. The CDR3 nucleotides are TGTGCCAGCAGTCGGAACCGGGACATTGATACGCAGTATTTT. This sequence encodes CASSRNRDIDTQYF.

This chain uses TRBV7-2 with TRBJ2-2; D unresolved. V gave up 3 bases and J gave up 2 bases, with 7 bases separating them. The CDR3 covers 14 residues. The germline V gene encodes CDR1 SGHTA and CDR2 FQGNSA. In DNA form, the CDR3 reads TGTGCCAGCAGCTTTGCCGTCAACACCGGGGAGCTGTTTTTT. Its protein product is CASSFAVNTGELFF.

The chain couples TRBV15 to TRBJ2-5; no reliable D call. Germline CDR1 and CDR2: LNHNV and YYDKDF (reference sequence). The CDR3 is 17 residues long. V gave up 0 bases and J gave up 2 bases, with 16 bases separating them. For the CDR3, the DNA is TGTGCCACCAGCAGAGATCGGGTGGGGATTAAACAAGAGACCCAGTACTTC. Translated: CATSRDRVGIKQETQYF.

In this sample, this clone turned up a few times. This rearrangement joins TRBV21-1 to TRBJ2-7. TRBV21-1 counts as a pseudogene. The CDR3 length is 16 residues. The DNA for the CDR3 is TGTGCCAGCAGCAAAGTGCGTGTGGCAGGGACGGGCGAGCAGTACTTC. Amino acid sequence: CASSKVRVAGTGEQYF.

The rearrangement joins TRBV6-4 to TRBJ2-2, with a tentative D call TRBD2 (5 bases). The CDR3 is 16 residues long. Germline V gives CDR1 MRHNA, CDR2 SNTAGT. V lost 5 bases, J lost 4 bases, and 17 bases lay in between. In DNA, the CDR3 is TGTGCCAGCAGTCCCTCTCCGGGCGGGCCCACCGGGGAGCTGTTTTTT. Its protein product is CASSPSPGGPTGELFF.

V gene TRBV5-1 combines with J gene TRBJ2-1, with a tentative D call TRBD2 (6 bases). The V gene lost 2 bases and the J gene lost 6 bases, with 12 bases spanning the gap. The V gene's germline CDR1 is SGHRS and CDR2 YFSETQ. The CDR3 is 14 residues long. CDR3 DNA: TGCGCCAGCAGCTTCGGACGGGGGAGCAATGAGCAGTTCTTC. Its translation: CASSFGRGSNEQFF.

The sample holds a few counts of this clone. This chain uses TRBV5-6 with TRBJ2-2; 9 nucleotides line up with TRBD2. This CDR3 region has 18 residues. Germline values: CDR1 SGHDT, CDR2 YYEEEE. The ends lost 3 bases at V and 4 bases at J; junction bases unmatched: 13. The CDR3: CASSWDGTSRMGTGELFF. CDR3 in DNA: TGTGCCAGCAGCTGGGATGGGACTAGCAGGATGGGCACCGGGGAGCTGTTTTTT.

The chain couples TRBV20-1 to TRBJ2-1, with D uncertain. The CDR3 is made up of 11 amino acids. Germline V gives CDR1 DFQATT, CDR2 SNEGSKA (reference sequence). Deletions cut 0 bases from V and 10 bases from J, with 7 bases between. CDR3 in amino acids: CSARDFREQFF. CDR3 coding DNA: TGCAGTGCTAGAGATTTCAGGGAGCAGTTCTTC.

CDR3 nucleotide sequence: TGTGCCAGCACCCTTCCCGGAACAGATACGCAGTATTTT. Translation: CASTLPGTDTQYF. J is TRBJ2-3 and V is TRBV11-1; D gene ambiguous. CDR1 and CDR2 from the germline V gene are SGHAT and FQDESV (reference sequence). This CDR3 has 13 amino acids. The ends were cut back, 7 bases at V and 3 bases at J, with 11 bases in the middle.

V and J are TRBV7-6 and TRBJ1-5; 7 bases fit TRBD1. The germline gives CDR1 SGHVS, CDR2 FNYEAQ. This CDR3 has 16 amino acids. Unmatched junction bases numbered 12, after V lost 5 bases and J lost 5 bases. The CDR3 sequence is CASSPRTGGRDQPQHF. The CDR3, as DNA: TGTGCCAGCAGCCCTCGGACAGGCGGGAGGGATCAGCCCCAGCATTTT.

This chain links TRBV19 with TRBJ2-5, with TRBD1 as a possible D gene (6 bases). Germline values: CDR1 LNHDA, CDR2 SQIVND (reference sequence). The length of the CDR3 is 13 residues. With 6 bases removed from V and 8 bases from J, the gap between germline ends came to 16 bases. CDR3 residues: CASSTTGPSTQYF. The DNA for the CDR3 is TGTGCCAGTAGCACAACAGGGCCCAGTACCCAGTACTTC.

This chain connects TRBV19 to TRBJ1-5; D gene unclear. There are 15 residues in the CDR3. V was clipped by 7 bases and J by 2 bases, with 15 bases between them. CDR1 LNHDA and CDR2 SQIVND come from the germline V gene (reference sequence). The CDR3 reads CASTQGPWGNQPQHF. The CDR3 DNA reads TGTGCCAGTACCCAAGGGCCTTGGGGCAATCAGCCCCAGCATTTT.

Note on this clone: Other nucleotide sequences from this sample produce the same CDR3. This CDR3 reads CASSSTGRSTDTQYF. CDR3 sequence (DNA): TGCGCCAGCAGCTCGACAGGGAGGAGCACAGATACGCAGTATTTT. V usage is TRBV5-1 and J usage is TRBJ2-3; TRBD1 might be the D (7 bases). V was shortened by 3 bases and J by 0 bases, with 11 bases between the two germline ends. Germline V lookup: CDR1 SGHRS, CDR2 YFSETQ. This CDR3 is 15 amino acids long.